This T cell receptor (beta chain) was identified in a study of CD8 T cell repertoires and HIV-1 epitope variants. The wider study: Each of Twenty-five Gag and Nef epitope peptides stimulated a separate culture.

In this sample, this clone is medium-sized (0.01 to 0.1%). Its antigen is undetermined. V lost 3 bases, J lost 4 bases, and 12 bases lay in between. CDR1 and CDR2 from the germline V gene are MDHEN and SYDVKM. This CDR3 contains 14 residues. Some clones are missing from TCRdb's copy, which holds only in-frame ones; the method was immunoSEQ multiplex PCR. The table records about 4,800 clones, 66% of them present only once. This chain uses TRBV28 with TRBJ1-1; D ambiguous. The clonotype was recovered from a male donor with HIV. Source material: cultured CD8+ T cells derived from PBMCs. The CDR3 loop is CASSFRGWGTEAFF. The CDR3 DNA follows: TGTGCCAGCAGTTTTCGGGGATGGGGCACTGAAGCTTTCTTT.